The clone carrying this T cell receptor (beta chain) was seen repeatedly, ten times or more. This specimen belongs to a study of neurological immune-mediated disorders. cDNA was made by 5'RACE with 10-nucleotide random UMIs. Every sequencing run generated in excess of 170 million TCR-beta sequences. These sequences covered 15-18 subjects. TCRdb used MiXCR to reprocess the 5' RACE reads, holding one entry per CDR3 protein. The sample lists tens of thousands of distinct CDR3 sequences, nearly 3.5% occurring once. This clonotype was obtained from a man aged 35 to 55 with multiple sclerosis. Sequencing was done on a sample of PBMCs.

The CDR3 spells CAISGERGETQYF. The DNA of the CDR3 is TGTGCCATCAGTGGGGAGCGAGGAGAGACCCAGTACTTC. The chain has TRBV10-3 and TRBJ2-5, with a possible D match to TRBD2 (5 bases). V was pared by 4 bases and J by 4 bases, with 10 bases between. In germline, CDR1 is ENHRY, CDR2 SYGVKD. This CDR3 comprises 13 residues.